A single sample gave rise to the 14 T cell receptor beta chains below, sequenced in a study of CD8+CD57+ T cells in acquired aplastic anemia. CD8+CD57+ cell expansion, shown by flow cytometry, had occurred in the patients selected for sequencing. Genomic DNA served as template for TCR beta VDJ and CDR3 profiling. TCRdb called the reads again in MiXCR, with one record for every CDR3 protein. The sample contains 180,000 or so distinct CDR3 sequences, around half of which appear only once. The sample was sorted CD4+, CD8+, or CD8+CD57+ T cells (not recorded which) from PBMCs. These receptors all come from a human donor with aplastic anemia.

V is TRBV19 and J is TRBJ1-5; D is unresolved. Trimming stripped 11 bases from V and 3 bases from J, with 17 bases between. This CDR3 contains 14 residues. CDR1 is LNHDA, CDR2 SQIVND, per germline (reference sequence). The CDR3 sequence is CAGSSFDNNQPQHF. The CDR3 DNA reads TGTGCCGGGTCGAGCTTTGATAACAATCAGCCCCAGCATTTT.

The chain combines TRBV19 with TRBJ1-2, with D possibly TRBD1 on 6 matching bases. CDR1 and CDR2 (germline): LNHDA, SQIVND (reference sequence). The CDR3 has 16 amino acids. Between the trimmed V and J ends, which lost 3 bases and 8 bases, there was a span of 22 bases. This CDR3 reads CASSMGTGSLSRGYTF. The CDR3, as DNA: TGTGCCAGTAGTATGGGCACAGGGTCTCTTTCGAGAGGCTACACCTTC.

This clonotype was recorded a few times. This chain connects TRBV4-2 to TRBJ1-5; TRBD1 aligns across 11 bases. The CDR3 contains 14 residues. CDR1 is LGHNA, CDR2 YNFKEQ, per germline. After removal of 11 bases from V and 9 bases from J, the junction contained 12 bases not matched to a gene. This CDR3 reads CASSGTGGLGPQHF. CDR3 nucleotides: TGTGCCTCTTCCGGGACAGGGGGACTTGGGCCCCAGCATTTT.

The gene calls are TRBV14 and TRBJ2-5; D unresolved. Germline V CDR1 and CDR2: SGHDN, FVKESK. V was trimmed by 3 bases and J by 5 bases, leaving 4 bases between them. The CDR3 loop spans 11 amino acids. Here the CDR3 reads CASSHKETQYF. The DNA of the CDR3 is TGTGCCAGCAGCCATAAGGAGACCCAGTACTTC.

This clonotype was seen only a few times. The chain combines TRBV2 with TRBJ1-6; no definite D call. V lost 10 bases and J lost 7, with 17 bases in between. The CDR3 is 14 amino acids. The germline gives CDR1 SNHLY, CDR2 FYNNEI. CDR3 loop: CAKRLLVGNSPLHF. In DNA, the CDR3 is TGTGCCAAGAGACTGTTGGTTGGGAATTCACCCCTCCACTTT.

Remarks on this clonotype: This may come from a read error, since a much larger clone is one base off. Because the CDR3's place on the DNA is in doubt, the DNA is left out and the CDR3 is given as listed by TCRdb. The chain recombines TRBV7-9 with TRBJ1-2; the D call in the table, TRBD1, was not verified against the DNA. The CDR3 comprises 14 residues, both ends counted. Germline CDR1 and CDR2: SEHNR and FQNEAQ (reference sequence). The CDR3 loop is CASSFGFGTDLDTF.

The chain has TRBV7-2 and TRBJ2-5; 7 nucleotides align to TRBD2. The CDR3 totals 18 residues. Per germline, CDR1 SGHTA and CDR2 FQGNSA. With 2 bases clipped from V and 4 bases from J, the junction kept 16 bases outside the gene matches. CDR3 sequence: CASSLPLAKEPPRETQYF. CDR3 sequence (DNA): TGTGCCAGCAGCTTACCACTAGCGAAGGAACCACCAAGAGAGACCCAGTACTTC.

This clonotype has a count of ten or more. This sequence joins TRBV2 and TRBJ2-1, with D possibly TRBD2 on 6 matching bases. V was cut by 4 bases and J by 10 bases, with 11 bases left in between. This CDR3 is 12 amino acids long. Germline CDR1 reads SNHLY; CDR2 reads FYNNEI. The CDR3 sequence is CASSVTAGEQFF. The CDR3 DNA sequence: TGTGCCAGCAGTGTGACGGCGGGGGAGCAGTTCTTC.

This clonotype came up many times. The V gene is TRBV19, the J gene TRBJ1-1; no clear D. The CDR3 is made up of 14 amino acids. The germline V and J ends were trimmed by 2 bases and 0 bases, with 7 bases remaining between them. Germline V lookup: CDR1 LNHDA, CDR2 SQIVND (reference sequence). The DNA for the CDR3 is TGTGCCAGTAGTATAACAGCCATGAACACTGAAGCTTTCTTT. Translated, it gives CASSITAMNTEAFF. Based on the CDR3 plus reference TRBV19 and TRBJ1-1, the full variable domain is DGGITQSPKYLFRKEGQNVTLSCEQNLNHDAMYWYRQDPGQGLRLIYYSQIVNDFQKGDIAEGYSVSREKKESFPLTVTSAQKNPTAFYLCASSITAMNTEAFFGQGTRLTVV.

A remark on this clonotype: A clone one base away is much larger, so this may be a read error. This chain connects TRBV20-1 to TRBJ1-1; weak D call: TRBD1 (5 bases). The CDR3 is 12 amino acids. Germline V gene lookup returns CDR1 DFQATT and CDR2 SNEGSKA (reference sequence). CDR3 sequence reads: CSARDFSTDAFF. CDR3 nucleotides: TGCAGTGCCCGGGACTTCTCCACTGATGCTTTCTTT.

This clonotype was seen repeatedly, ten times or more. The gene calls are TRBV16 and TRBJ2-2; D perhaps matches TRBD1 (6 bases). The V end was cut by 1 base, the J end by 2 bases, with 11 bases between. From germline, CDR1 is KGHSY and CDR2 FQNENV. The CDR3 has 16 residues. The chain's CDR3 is CASSQWQGPNTGELFF. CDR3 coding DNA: TGTGCCAGCAGCCAATGGCAGGGGCCTAACACCGGGGAGCTGTTTTTT.

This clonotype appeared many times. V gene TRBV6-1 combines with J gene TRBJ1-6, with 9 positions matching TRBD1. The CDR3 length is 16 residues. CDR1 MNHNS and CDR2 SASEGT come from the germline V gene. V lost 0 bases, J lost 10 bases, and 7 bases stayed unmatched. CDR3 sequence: CASSEAHRGRGSPLHF. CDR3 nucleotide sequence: TGTGCCAGCAGTGAAGCTCACAGGGGGCGCGGGTCACCCCTCCACTTT.

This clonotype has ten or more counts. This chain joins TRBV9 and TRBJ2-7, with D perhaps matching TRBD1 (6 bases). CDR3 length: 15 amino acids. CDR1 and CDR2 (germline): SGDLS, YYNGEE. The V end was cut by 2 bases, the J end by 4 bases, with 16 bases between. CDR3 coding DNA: TGTGCCAGCAGCGTCGGCGTAACAGGGATTTACGAGCAGTACTTC. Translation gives CASSVGVTGIYEQYF. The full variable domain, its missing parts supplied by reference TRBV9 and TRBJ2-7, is DSGVTQTPKHLITATGQRVTLRCSPRSGDLSVYWYQQSLDQGLQFLIQYYNGEERAKGNILERFSAQQFPDLHSELNLSSLELGDSALYFCASSVGVTGIYEQYFGPGTRLTVT.

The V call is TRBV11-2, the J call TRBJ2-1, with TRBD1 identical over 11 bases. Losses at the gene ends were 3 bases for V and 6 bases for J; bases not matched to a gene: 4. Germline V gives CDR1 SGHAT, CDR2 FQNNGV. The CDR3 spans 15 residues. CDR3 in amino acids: CASSFGTGGSNEQFF. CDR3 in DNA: TGTGCCAGCAGCTTTGGGACAGGGGGTAGCAATGAGCAGTTCTTC.